Shown below are 13 T cell receptor beta chains from a single sample sequenced in a study of vaccination and CD4 T cells after COVID-19 (dated by TCRdb to 2022 to 2024). Libraries were prepared through PCR. The run used an Illumina iSeq 100. DNA from cultured CD4+ T cells underwent TCR sequencing with the Oncomine TCR Beta short-read assay at the Johns Hopkins FTIC core. Using fastp at Q25 and MiXCR, TCRdb reprocessed the public reads and kept productive beta chains. Each CDR3 protein gets just one entry, which takes the most common genes and DNA from the rows behind it. This sample gives fewer than 15,000 distinct CDR3 sequences in total; over 45% of them show up just once. In total, the top ten clones hold roughly 4.8% of the sample. Their cognate antigens are unknown. In the paper's terms, the treatment or condition label means: approximately 11-day PBMC culture with coronavirus spike peptide pools or control peptides (ViraFEST assay).

The specimen comprised CD4+ T cells from blood, cultured in vitro, sampled before SARS-CoV-2 vaccination. The receptors were sampled from a human donor who had recovered from COVID-19.

This chain joins TRBV19 and TRBJ1-3, with D uncertain. The V end lost 7 bases, the J end lost 4 bases, and 11 bases lay between the germline ends. The CDR3 is 13 residues long. CDR1 and CDR2 from the germline V gene are LNHDA and SQIVND (reference sequence). As DNA, the CDR3 is TGTGCCAGTACCACGACGAGAGGAAACACCATATATTTT. As protein: CASTTTRGNTIYF.

V usage is TRBV25-1 and J usage is TRBJ1-2; D gene ambiguous. This CDR3 region has 12 residues. Trimming stripped 2 bases from V and 7 bases from J, with 8 bases between. Germline V gene lookup returns CDR1 MGHDK and CDR2 SYGVNS. The chain's CDR3 is CASSEPGVGYTF. As DNA, the CDR3 is TGTGCCAGCAGTGAACCTGGGGTTGGCTACACCTTC.

The chain links TRBV19 to TRBJ1-1; D gene ambiguous. CDR1 and CDR2 (germline): LNHDA, SQIVND (reference sequence). The germline V and J ends were trimmed by 4 bases and 0 bases, with 15 bases remaining between them. CDR3 length: 16 amino acids. As DNA, the CDR3 is TGTGCCAGTAGTACTCTCCTCCCGGGAATGAACACTGAAGCTTTCTTT. Translated: CASSTLLPGMNTEAFF.

This chain uses TRBV7-3 with TRBJ1-1, with D tentatively TRBD1 (5 bases). V shed 5 bases and J shed 7 bases, with 11 bases lying between them. Germline CDR1 reads SGHTA; CDR2 reads FQGTGA. This CDR3 spans 12 amino acids. CDR3 residues: CASSHRDGEAFF. The CDR3 DNA follows: TGTGCCAGCAGCCACCGGGACGGTGAAGCTTTCTTT.

The chain is built from TRBV6-2 or TRBV6-3 and TRBJ1-2, with D perhaps TRBD1 (6 bases). This CDR3 has 14 residues. The germline V gene has CDR1 MNHEY and CDR2 SVGEGT. V was pared by 6 bases and J by 6 bases, with 17 bases between. Written as DNA, the CDR3 is TGTGCCAGCAGAAACGGGGGGGCTTCGGATGGCTACACCTTC. As protein: CASRNGGASDGYTF.

The gene calls are TRBV11-2 and TRBJ1-6; the D is unclear. The CDR3 covers 11 residues. Germline-derived CDR1 and CDR2 are SGHAT and FQNNGV. V shed 5 bases and J shed 13 bases, with 9 bases lying between them. The CDR3 reads CASSASGPLHF. Written as DNA, the CDR3 is TGTGCCAGCAGCGCTTCCGGCCCCCTCCACTTT.

The chain couples TRBV20-1 to TRBJ1-6, with a weak D call TRBD1 (5 bases). The CDR3 runs 15 residues. Germline V CDR1 and CDR2: DFQATT, SNEGSKA (reference sequence). V was shortened by 2 bases and J by 6 bases, with 14 bases between the two germline ends. The CDR3 DNA reads TGCAGTGCTAGACGCGACAGTTGGGGTAATTCACCCCTCCACTTT. Translating gives CSARRDSWGNSPLHF.

V is TRBV19 and J is TRBJ1-2; 10 nucleotides align to TRBD1. The ends lost 5 bases at V and 5 bases at J; junction bases unmatched: 2. From germline, CDR1 is LNHDA and CDR2 SQIVND (reference sequence). The CDR3 loop spans 13 amino acids. The CDR3 sequence: CASSGTGAYGYTF. CDR3 bases: TGTGCCAGTAGTGGGACAGGGGCTTATGGCTACACCTTC.

This rearrangement joins TRBV30 to TRBJ1-1, with D perhaps TRBD1 (5 bases). Trimming removed 4 bases at V and 1 base at J, with 10 bases between. The CDR3 totals 13 residues. Germline assignment: CDR1 GTSNPN and CDR2 SVGIG (reference sequence). CDR3 sequence reads: CAWTGRRNTEAFF. CDR3 bases: TGTGCCTGGACAGGGCGGAGGAACACTGAAGCTTTCTTT.

This clonotype was counted a few times. The V and J genes are TRBV27 and TRBJ2-7; 8 positions match TRBD2. The CDR3 has 13 amino acids. V shed 6 bases and J 4 bases; nucleotides not matched to a gene: 5. The germline CDR1 and CDR2 sequences are MNHEY and SMNVEV (reference sequence). CDR3 amino acids: CASRIAGRYEQYF. The CDR3 region has the DNA TGTGCCAGCAGGATAGCGGGGAGGTACGAGCAGTACTTC.

This clonotype was seen a single time. In DNA, the CDR3 is TGTGCCAGCAGCTTAGATCGGGACGTGAATGAGCAGTTCTTC. Protein sequence: CASSLDRDVNEQFF. The chain is built from TRBV11-3 and TRBJ2-1, with D perhaps given as TRBD1 or TRBD2 (5 bases each). The germline V and J ends were trimmed by 0 bases and 7 bases, with 10 bases remaining between them. The CDR3 has 14 residues. Germline CDR1 and CDR2: SGHNT and YENEEA. The full variable domain, with the rest looked up from reference TRBV11-3 and TRBJ2-1, is EAGVVQSPRYKIIEKKQPVAFWCNPISGHNTLYWYLQNLGQGPELLIRYENEEAVDDSQLPKDRFSAERLKGVDSTLKIQPAELGDSAVYLCASSLDRDVNEQFFGPGTRLTVL.

The chain recombines TRBV19 with TRBJ1-1; D gene unclear. The germline V gene encodes CDR1 LNHDA and CDR2 SQIVND (reference sequence). The CDR3 runs to 12 residues. V was shortened by 2 bases and J by 9 bases, with 10 bases between the two germline ends. The CDR3 DNA sequence: TGTGCCAGTAGTATAACGGGAGGGAAAGCTTTCTTT. Amino acids: CASSITGGKAFF.

V and J are TRBV7-9 and TRBJ1-6; D may be TRBD1 (5 bases). Germline V CDR1 and CDR2: SEHNR, FQNEAQ (reference sequence). The CDR3 spans 14 residues. The germline V and J ends were trimmed by 5 bases and 6 bases, with 11 bases remaining between them. The CDR3: CASSLGTLNSPLHF. The CDR3 nucleotides are TGTGCCAGCAGCCTCGGGACTCTTAATTCACCCCTCCACTTT.